This section outlines one T cell receptor (beta chain) sequence together with its context. This entry comes from a study of blood T cell repertoires in COVID-19. Study-wide context: COVID-19 samples collected from the United States, Italy and Spain covered acute and convalescent phases. The analysed material was cDNA or gDNA that came from T cells, B-cell-depleted T cells, or PBMCs.

Original processing notes: Amplification of reference gene primers was used by the study to estimate nucleated cell counts. Assay used: immunoSEQ multiplex PCR; TCRdb lists only in-frame clones, some missing. From that table come the V and J calls and clone size; the DNA was used to work out D and trimming. The sample carries some 120,000 clones, roughly 69% recorded once. V trimming: 8 bases; J trimming: 1 base; junction bases outside the gene matches: 5. The CDR3 loop spans 15 amino acids. The germline V gene encodes CDR1 MNHEY and CDR2 SVGAGI. V gene TRBV6-5 combines with J gene TRBJ2-3; 11 bases agree with TRBD2. Material for sequencing was peripheral blood. This sequence originates from a woman between 70 and 85 years old with acute or convalescent COVID-19. CDR3 region: CASRQTSGGTDTQYF. CDR3 nucleotides: TGTGCCAGCCGCCAGACTAGCGGGGGCACAGATACGCAGTATTTT.